This T cell receptor (beta chain) was identified in a study of cytomegalovirus exposure and HLA in healthy donors. In the study overall: A prior analysis found roughly 100 million unique TCR beta sequences from some 200 million T cells.

Study observations and caveats: V- and J-gene trimming in TCR beta was tied to a missense DCLRE1C variant by an analysis performed later. A later examination showed that TCR association rates differed by HLA locus, with DRB1 most and HLA-C fewest. A later analysis reportedly found fewer N-insertions in an Asian-associated ancestry cluster than the approximately 700-donor mean.

As regards this clone: The antigen is undetermined.

Losses at the gene ends were 0 bases for V and 6 bases for J; bases not matched to a gene: 9. Germline V gene lookup returns CDR1 SGDLS and CDR2 YYNGEE. The CDR3 is 17 amino acids. PCR employed 60 Vbeta and 13 Jbeta primers. TCRdb keeps only in-frame clones here, not all; method: immunoSEQ multiplex PCR. The sample holds approximately 140,000 clones, around 80% seen once. This TCR was recovered from a male donor in good health and CMV-seropositive. The specimen sequenced was PBMCs. The rearrangement joins TRBV9 to TRBJ1-2, with TRBD1 matching over 12 bases. For the CDR3, the DNA is TGTGCCAGCAGCGTAGCGCCGGGACAGGGGGCGAGGAATGGCTACACCTTC. Amino acid sequence: CASSVAPGQGARNGYTF.